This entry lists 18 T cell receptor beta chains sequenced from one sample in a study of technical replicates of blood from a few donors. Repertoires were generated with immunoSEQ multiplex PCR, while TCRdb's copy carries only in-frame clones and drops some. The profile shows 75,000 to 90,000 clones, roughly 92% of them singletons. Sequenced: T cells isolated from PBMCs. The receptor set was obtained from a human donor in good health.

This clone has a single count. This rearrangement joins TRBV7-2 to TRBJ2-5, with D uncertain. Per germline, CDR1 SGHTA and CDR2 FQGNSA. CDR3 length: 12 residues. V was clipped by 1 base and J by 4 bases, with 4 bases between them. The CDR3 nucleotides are TGTGCCAGCAGCTTAGATCGAGAGACCCAGTACTTC. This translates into CASSLDRETQYF.

DNA for the CDR3: TGTGCCAGTAGTGATGGCAGGGTCGGCATCTCTGGAAACACCATATATTTT. This encodes CASSDGRVGISGNTIYF. The chain uses TRBV19 and TRBJ1-3; maybe TRBD1 (5 bases). This CDR3 has 17 residues. V was cut by 5 bases and J by 0 bases, with 17 bases left in between. Germline-derived CDR1 and CDR2 are LNHDA and SQIVND (reference sequence).

CDR3 loop: CASSQDRGQGQFF. CDR3 DNA sequence: TGCGCCAGCAGCCAAGATCGCGGCCAGGGACAGTTCTTC. V is TRBV4-1 and J is TRBJ2-1; D is perhaps TRBD1 (5 bases). V dropped 0 bases and J dropped 13 bases, with 13 bases sitting between them. The CDR3 runs 13 residues. Germline-derived CDR1 and CDR2 are MGHRA and YSYEKL.

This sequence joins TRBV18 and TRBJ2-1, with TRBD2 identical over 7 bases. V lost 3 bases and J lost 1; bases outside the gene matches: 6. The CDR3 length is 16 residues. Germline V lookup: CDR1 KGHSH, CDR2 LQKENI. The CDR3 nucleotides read TGTGCCAGCTCACCGTCGGGGGGAGTGTCCTACAATGAGCAGTTCTTC. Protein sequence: CASSPSGGVSYNEQFF.

In nucleotides, the CDR3 is TGTGCCAGCAGCTTTGAAAACAGGGGGGACGAGCAGTACTTC. This translates into CASSFENRGDEQYF. This rearrangement joins TRBV11-3 to TRBJ2-7; TRBD1 matches at 8 bases. CDR3 length equals 14 residues. Germline lookup yields CDR1 SGHNT and CDR2 YENEEA. V lost 3 bases and J lost 5; bases outside the gene matches: 6. Supplemented by reference TRBV11-3 and TRBJ2-7, the full variable domain reads EAGVVQSPRYKIIEKKQPVAFWCNPISGHNTLYWYLQNLGQGPELLIRYENEEAVDDSQLPKDRFSAERLKGVDSTLKIQPAELGDSAVYLCASSFENRGDEQYFGPGTRLTVT.

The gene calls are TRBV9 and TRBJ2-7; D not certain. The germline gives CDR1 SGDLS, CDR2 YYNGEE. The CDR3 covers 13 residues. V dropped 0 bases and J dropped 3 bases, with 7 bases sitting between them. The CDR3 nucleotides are TGTGCCAGCAGCGTAGGAGTCTTCTACGAGCAGTACTTC. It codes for CASSVGVFYEQYF.

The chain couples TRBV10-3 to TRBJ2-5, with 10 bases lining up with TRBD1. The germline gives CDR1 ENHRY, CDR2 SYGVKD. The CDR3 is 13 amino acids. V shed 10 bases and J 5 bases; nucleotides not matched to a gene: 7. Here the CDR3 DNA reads TGTGCCACCTGGACAGGGGGTAAGGAGACCCAGTACTTC. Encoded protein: CATWTGGKETQYF.

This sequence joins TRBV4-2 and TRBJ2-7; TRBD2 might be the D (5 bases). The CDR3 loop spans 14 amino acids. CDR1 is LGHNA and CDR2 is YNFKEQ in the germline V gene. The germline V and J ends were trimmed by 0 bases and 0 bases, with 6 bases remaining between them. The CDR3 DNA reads TGTGCCAGCAGCCAAGAGGACTCCTCCTACGAGCAGTACTTC. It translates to CASSQEDSSYEQYF.

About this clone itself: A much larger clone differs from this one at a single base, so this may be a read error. The CDR3, as DNA: TGTGCCTGGAGTGCGGGGACAGGGCTTTACACCGGGGAGCTGGTTTTT. Its translation: CAWSAGTGLYTGELVF. This rearrangement joins TRBV30 to TRBJ2-2, with 9 positions matching TRBD1. From germline, CDR1 is GTSNPN and CDR2 SVGIG (reference sequence). This CDR3 region has 16 residues.

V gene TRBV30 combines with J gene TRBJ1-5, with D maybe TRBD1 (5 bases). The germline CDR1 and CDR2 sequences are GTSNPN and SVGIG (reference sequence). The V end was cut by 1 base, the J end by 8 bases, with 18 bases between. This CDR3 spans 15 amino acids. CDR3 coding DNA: TGTGCCTGGAGTGGAAGCGGGGCCTTAGAAGAGCCCCAGCATTTT. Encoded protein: CAWSGSGALEEPQHF.

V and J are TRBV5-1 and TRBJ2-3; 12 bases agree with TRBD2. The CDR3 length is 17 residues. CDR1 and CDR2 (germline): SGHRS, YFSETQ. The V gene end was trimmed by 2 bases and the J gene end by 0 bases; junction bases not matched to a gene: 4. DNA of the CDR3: TGCGCCAGCAGCTTTACCGGGACTAGCGGGAGCACAGATACGCAGTATTTT. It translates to CASSFTGTSGSTDTQYF.

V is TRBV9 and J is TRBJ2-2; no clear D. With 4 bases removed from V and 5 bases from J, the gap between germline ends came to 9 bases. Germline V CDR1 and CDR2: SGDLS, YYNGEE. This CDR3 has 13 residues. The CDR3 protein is CASSRRLTGELFF. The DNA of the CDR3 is TGTGCCAGCAGCCGCAGACTTACCGGGGAGCTGTTTTTT. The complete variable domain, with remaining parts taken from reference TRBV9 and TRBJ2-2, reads DSGVTQTPKHLITATGQRVTLRCSPRSGDLSVYWYQQSLDQGLQFLIQYYNGEERAKGNILERFSAQQFPDLHSELNLSSLELGDSALYFCASSRRLTGELFFGEGSRLTVL.

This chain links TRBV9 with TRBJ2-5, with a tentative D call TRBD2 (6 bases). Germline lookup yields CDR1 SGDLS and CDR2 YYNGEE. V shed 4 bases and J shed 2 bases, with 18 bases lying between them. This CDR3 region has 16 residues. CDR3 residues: CASSPELASGQETQYF. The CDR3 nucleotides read TGTGCCAGCAGCCCTGAACTAGCAAGCGGGCAAGAGACCCAGTACTTC.

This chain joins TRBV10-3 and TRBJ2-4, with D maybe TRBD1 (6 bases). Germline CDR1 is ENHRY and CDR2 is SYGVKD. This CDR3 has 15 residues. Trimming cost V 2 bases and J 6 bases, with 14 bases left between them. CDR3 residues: CAISEVGGGINIQYF. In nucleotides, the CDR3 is TGTGCCATCAGTGAGGTTGGTGGGGGCATAAACATTCAGTACTTC.

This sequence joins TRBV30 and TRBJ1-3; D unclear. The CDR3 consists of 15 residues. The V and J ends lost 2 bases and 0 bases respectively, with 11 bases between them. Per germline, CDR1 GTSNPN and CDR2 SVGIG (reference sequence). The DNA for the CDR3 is TGTGCCTGGAGTACTATTGGCGGCTCTGGAAACACCATATATTTT. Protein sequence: CAWSTIGGSGNTIYF.

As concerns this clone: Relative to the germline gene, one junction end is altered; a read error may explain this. The CDR3 DNA is TGTGCCAGCAGTTTCAGGGACAGGGAGCACTTC. Amino acid sequence: CASSFRDREHF. This chain uses TRBV28 with TRBJ2-7; TRBD1 matches at 9 bases. This CDR3 comprises 11 residues. Germline V gene lookup returns CDR1 MDHEN and CDR2 SYDVKM. Full variable domain (outside the CDR3, taken from reference TRBV28 and TRBJ2-7): DVKVTQSSRYLVKRTGEKVFLECVQDMDHENMFWYRQDPGLGLRLIYFSYDVKMKEKGDIPEGYSVSREKKERFSLILESASTNQTSMYLCASSFRDREHFGPGTRLTVT.

The CDR3 DNA reads TGTGCCAGCAGTCCCACAGCGGGTTTCACAGATACGCAGTATTTT. This encodes CASSPTAGFTDTQYF. The chain is built from TRBV28 and TRBJ2-3, with D possibly TRBD2 on 6 matching bases. CDR3 length: 15 amino acids. V lost 5 bases to trimming and J lost 2 bases, with 14 bases between them. In germline, CDR1 is MDHEN, CDR2 SYDVKM.

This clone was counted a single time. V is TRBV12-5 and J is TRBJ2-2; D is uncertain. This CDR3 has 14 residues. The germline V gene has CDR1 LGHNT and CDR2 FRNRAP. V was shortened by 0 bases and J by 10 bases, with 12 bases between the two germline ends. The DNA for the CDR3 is TGTGCTAGTGGTTTGGTATCCGTGCGGCAGGAGCTGTTTTTT. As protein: CASGLVSVRQELFF.